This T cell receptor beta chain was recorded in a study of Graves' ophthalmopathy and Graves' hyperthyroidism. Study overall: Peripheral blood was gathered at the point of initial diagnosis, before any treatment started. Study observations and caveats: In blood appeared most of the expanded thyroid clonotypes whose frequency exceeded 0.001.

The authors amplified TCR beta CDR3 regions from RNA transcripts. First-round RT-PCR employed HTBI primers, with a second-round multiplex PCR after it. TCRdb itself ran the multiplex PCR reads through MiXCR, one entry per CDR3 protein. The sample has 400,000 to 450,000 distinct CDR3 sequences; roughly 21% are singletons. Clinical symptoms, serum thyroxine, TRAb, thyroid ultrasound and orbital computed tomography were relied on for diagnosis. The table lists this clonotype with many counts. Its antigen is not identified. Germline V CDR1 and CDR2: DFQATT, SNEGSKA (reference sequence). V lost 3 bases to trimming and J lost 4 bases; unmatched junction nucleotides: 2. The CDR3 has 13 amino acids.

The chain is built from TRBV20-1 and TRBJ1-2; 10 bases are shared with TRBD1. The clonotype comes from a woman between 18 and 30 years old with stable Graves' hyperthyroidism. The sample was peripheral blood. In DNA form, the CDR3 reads TGCAGTGCTAGGGACAGGGGGTCCTATGGCTACACCTTC. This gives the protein CSARDRGSYGYTF.